The present T cell receptor beta chain was sequenced within a study of T-cell reconstitution after alpha-beta-depleted transplantation in children. V shed 1 base, J shed 2 bases, and the junction held 3 bases outside the gene matches. Germline V gene sequence: CDR1 DFQATT, CDR2 SNEGSKA (reference sequence). The CDR3 totals 14 residues. Study-level points and caveats: Diversity of TCRbeta at day 60 was high in some patients, arising from surviving recipient T cells and thymic progenitors. The main origin of T-cell counts and diversity one year after transplant was newly produced T cells. By about two months after transplant, alpha-beta T cells reportedly arose from several hundred graft clones that had expanded.

Preparation of the TCRbeta library was carried out with unique molecular identifiers. MiXCR, applied by TCRdb to the PCR reads, yields one record per CDR3 protein. The data contain 750,000 to 950,000 distinct CDR3 sequences, 16% of them singletons. About this clonotype itself: Its cognate antigen is unknown.

V is TRBV20-1 and J is TRBJ2-7; 9 bases are shared with TRBD2. This TCR came from a male patient under 18 who had a stem cell transplant for acute lymphoblastic leukemia, so the T cells may come from the graft donor. The starting material was PBMCs, mostly from graft donor cells, obtained 360 days after TCRalphabeta/CD19-depleted stem cell transplant. The CDR3 bases are TGCAGTGCTAGAGGGAGGACTAGCGCCTACGAGCAGTACTTC. The encoded protein is CSARGRTSAYEQYF.